The rows below give T cell receptor beta chains drawn from one sample of a study of CXCR3-negative and CXCR3-positive naive CD8 T cells. TCRdb reworked the 5' RACE reads into one entry per CDR3 protein, no DNA. This sample's table has under 75,000 distinct CDR3 sequences. The source material was naive CXCR3- CD8+ T cells from blood. The receptors originated from a human donor in good health. Some clones in this sample may be carry-over from other donors' samples. Both conserved end residues are part of each CDR3. Clone size, where shown, is once, few, many, or a class for clones that have expanded.

j_call v_call clone_size cdr3_aa
TRBJ2-7 TRBV7-9 - CASSLGHTGLRSVEQYF
TRBJ2-7 TRBV7-8 - CTSSPKLAGFSYEQYF
TRBJ2-1 TRBV29-1 - CSVPGGATYNEQFF
TRBJ2-1 TRBV15 - CATSREDAGSSYNEQFF
TRBJ2-1 TRBV29-1 - CSARTGRGTSVFYNEQFF
TRBJ1-1 TRBV19 - CASSPVTGPEAFF
TRBJ1-2 TRBV29-1 - CSVDEVGYGYTF
TRBJ2-2 TRBV5-1 - CASSFPGTGNTGELFF
TRBJ2-2 TRBV29-1 - CSVDIPDGGTGELFF
TRBJ1-1 TRBV29-1 - CSGTSGAGTEAFF
TRBJ2-1 TRBV28 - CANRGQGDNEQFF
TRBJ2-7 TRBV7-9 - CASSHGGGKTPYEQYF
TRBJ1-5 TRBV7-6 medium-sized CASSLVIRTAQPQHF
TRBJ2-5 TRBV7-9 - CASSLSLAGGETQYF
TRBJ1-2 TRBV7-2 - CASEPVLFDSNYGYTF
TRBJ2-7 TRBV4-3 - CASSQGRRDRSYEQYF
TRBJ1-1 TRBV3-1 - CASSQDYTEAFF
TRBJ2-1 TRBV5-1 - CASSLSPSQDFSYNEQFF
TRBJ2-1 TRBV20-1 - CSPLAGLLQREVFSLYNEQFF
TRBJ2-1 TRBV6-2/TRBV6-3 - CASSSVWYNEQFF
TRBJ2-1 TRBV29-1 - CSVERGNNEQFF
TRBJ2-1 TRBV6-5 - CASSERTTYNEQFF
TRBJ2-4 TRBV7-8 medium-sized CASSLGHRAKNIQYF
TRBJ1-6 TRBV20-1 - CSARSTSMGDSYNSPLHF
TRBJ2-1 TRBV11-3 - CASSHRGTSGAYNEQFF
TRBJ2-7 TRBV28 - CASSLEGGHPFNLYF
TRBJ2-3 TRBV7-9 - CASSFNQLGLADPDTQYF
TRBJ2-7 TRBV19 - CASSFWSSGEYEQYF
TRBJ2-1 TRBV5-5 - CASSLDPNYNEQFF